This passage covers 31 T cell receptor beta chains from one sample sequenced in a study of shared clonotypes between healthy human individuals. TCRdb's table, derived via immunoSEQ multiplex PCR, lists solely in-frame clones and lacks some. The sample holds hundreds of thousands of clones; around 72% are singletons and the top ten take about 2%. Sequencing was performed on memory CD4+ T cells sorted from blood. Subset indicated: CD45RA-negative fraction. The receptors shown here come from a woman aged 25 to 39 in good health.

This chain connects TRBV28 to TRBJ1-4; no clear D. The germline V and J ends were trimmed by 6 bases and 8 bases, with 7 bases remaining between them. The germline gives CDR1 MDHEN, CDR2 SYDVKM. The CDR3 contains 11 residues. The CDR3: CASRAAEKLFF. The CDR3, as DNA: TGTGCCAGCAGAGCGGCCGAAAAACTGTTTTTT. The variable domain in full, with the rest retrieved from reference TRBV28 and TRBJ1-4, is DVKVTQSSRYLVKRTGEKVFLECVQDMDHENMFWYRQDPGLGLRLIYFSYDVKMKEKGDIPEGYSVSREKKERFSLILESASTNQTSMYLCASRAAEKLFFGSGTQLSVL.

This rearrangement joins TRBV10-2 to TRBJ2-2, with D perhaps given as TRBD1 or TRBD2 (6 bases each). Between the trimmed V and J ends, which lost 10 bases and 2 bases, there was a span of 20 bases. Per the germline V gene, CDR1 is WSHSY and CDR2 is SAAADI. The CDR3 extends over 16 amino acids. CDR3 DNA sequence: TGCGCCACTAGGAAGGGGGGAACCCAAAACACCGGGGAGCTGTTTTTT. Translation: CATRKGGTQNTGELFF.

The chain is built from TRBV27 and TRBJ2-5; D is undetermined. With 5 bases removed from V and 2 bases from J, the gap between germline ends came to 12 bases. Germline CDR1 reads MNHEY; CDR2 reads SMNVEV (reference sequence). The CDR3 consists of 14 residues. The CDR3 reads CASSGPGTQETQYF. As DNA, the CDR3 is TGTGCCAGCAGTGGTCCAGGTACTCAAGAGACCCAGTACTTC.

The chain has TRBV5-1 and TRBJ2-5; 12 positions agree with TRBD1. Germline CDR1 reads SGHRS; CDR2 reads YFSETQ. The V and J ends lost 4 bases and 3 bases, in that order; junction bases with no gene match: 10. The CDR3 has 17 residues. The CDR3 nucleotides are TGCGCCAGCAGCCGGCAACCGGGACAGGGGGCGGAAGAGACCCAGTACTTC. Translated, it gives CASSRQPGQGAEETQYF.

This clone was detected ten times or more. The identical CDR3 is also encoded by other nucleotide sequences in the sample. The chain recombines TRBV11-2 with TRBJ2-1; D not resolved. Trimming took 1 base from V and 4 from J, leaving 8 bases between them. Germline loops: CDR1 SGHAT, CDR2 FQNNGV. This CDR3 has 14 amino acids. The CDR3 loop reads CASSLGQVYNEQFF. CDR3 DNA: TGTGCCAGCAGCTTAGGCCAAGTTTACAATGAGCAGTTCTTC. Based on the CDR3 plus reference TRBV11-2 and TRBJ2-1, the full variable domain is EAGVAQSPRYKIIEKRQSVAFWCNPISGHATLYWYQQILGQGPKLLIQFQNNGVVDDSQLPKDRFSAERLKGVDSTLKIQPAKLEDSAVYLCASSLGQVYNEQFFGPGTRLTVL.

The gene calls are TRBV9 and TRBJ1-1, with D possibly being TRBD1 (5 bases). Deletions cut 4 bases from V and 4 bases from J, with 11 bases between. From germline, CDR1 is SGDLS and CDR2 YYNGEE. The length of the CDR3 is 13 residues. The DNA of the CDR3 is TGTGCCAGCAGCCGATGGGGGGGCACTGAAGCTTTCTTT. Translating it yields CASSRWGGTEAFF.

The rearrangement uses TRBV11-2 and TRBJ2-5, with D unresolved. The CDR3 has 13 residues. V was clipped by 6 bases and J by 7 bases, with 15 bases between them. Germline lookup yields CDR1 SGHAT and CDR2 FQNNGV. The CDR3 region has the DNA TGTGCCAGCAGTTCACAGATCCTTGGGACCCAGTACTTC. It codes for CASSSQILGTQYF. The full variable domain, rest sourced from reference TRBV11-2 and TRBJ2-5, is EAGVAQSPRYKIIEKRQSVAFWCNPISGHATLYWYQQILGQGPKLLIQFQNNGVVDDSQLPKDRFSAERLKGVDSTLKIQPAKLEDSAVYLCASSSQILGTQYFGPGTRLLVL.

The chain uses TRBV18 and TRBJ1-3; possible D gene TRBD1, 6 bases. The CDR3 loop spans 16 amino acids. Looked up from germline, CDR1 is KGHSH and CDR2 is LQKENI. Trimming left V 2 bases short and J 0 bases short, with 11 bases between. The chain's CDR3 is CASSPGGKSSGNTIYF. The CDR3 DNA reads TGTGCCAGCTCACCAGGGGGCAAGAGCTCTGGAAACACCATATATTTT.

The rearrangement uses TRBV2 and TRBJ1-2, with 8 positions matching TRBD1. The germline V gene encodes CDR1 SNHLY and CDR2 FYNNEI. This CDR3 spans 15 amino acids. V gave up 8 bases and J gave up 0 bases; unmatched junction bases: 8. CDR3 nucleotide sequence: TGTGCCAGCCGGGGGGACAGGATTACTAACTATGGCTACACCTTC. Residues: CASRGDRITNYGYTF.

As for this clone: This specimen includes other DNA sequences encoding the same CDR3. The V gene is TRBV2, the J gene TRBJ1-2, with D tentatively TRBD1 (6 bases). Germline loops: CDR1 SNHLY, CDR2 FYNNEI. V was pared by 6 bases and J by 2 bases, with 13 bases between. The CDR3 extends over 14 amino acids. CDR3 nucleotide sequence: TGTGCCAGCAGCGAGAGGGGGACCAACTATGGCTACACCTTC. It is translated as CASSERGTNYGYTF.

V usage is TRBV25-1 and J usage is TRBJ1-2, with 8 bases lining up with TRBD1. The V segment lost 6 bases and the J segment 7 bases; nucleotides outside the gene matches: 10. The CDR3 has 14 residues. The germline gives CDR1 MGHDK, CDR2 SYGVNS. The CDR3 is CASSFGQGRLGYTF. CDR3 nucleotides: TGTGCCAGCAGCTTTGGACAGGGCCGGCTTGGCTACACCTTC.

V usage is TRBV5-6 and J usage is TRBJ2-7; 10 bases agree with TRBD1. CDR1 and CDR2 from the germline V gene are SGHDT and YYEEEE. The CDR3 is 14 amino acids. V was clipped by 5 bases and J by 1 base; unmatched bases: 3. The CDR3 region is CASSPGQGSYEQYF. The DNA for the CDR3 is TGTGCCAGCAGTCCGGGACAGGGGTCCTACGAGCAGTACTTC. The whole variable domain, filled in from reference TRBV5-6 and TRBJ2-7, reads DAGVTQSPTHLIKTRGQQVTLRCSPKSGHDTVSWYQQALGQGPQFIFQYYEEEERQRGNFPDRFSGHQFPNYSSELNVNALLLGDSALYLCASSPGQGSYEQYFGPGTRLTVT.

V usage is TRBV4-1 and J usage is TRBJ2-3, with D unresolved. The ends were cut back, 0 bases at V and 2 bases at J, with 12 bases in the middle. Germline CDR1 and CDR2: MGHRA and YSYEKL. CDR3 length: 16 residues. The DNA for the CDR3 is TGCGCCAGCAGCCAAGATCCGGCGGTCCTCACAGATACGCAGTATTTT. Protein: CASSQDPAVLTDTQYF.

The chain links TRBV4-2 to TRBJ2-5; 8 bases match TRBD2. CDR1 LGHNA and CDR2 YNFKEQ come from the germline V gene. Unmatched junction bases numbered 7, after V lost 5 bases and J lost 5 bases. This CDR3 has 14 residues. This CDR3 is CASSVSGSFETQYF. CDR3 nucleotides: TGTGCCAGCAGCGTAAGCGGGAGTTTTGAGACCCAGTACTTC.

This sequence joins TRBV7-9 and TRBJ1-2; weak D call: TRBD1 (5 bases). Per the germline V gene, CDR1 is SEHNR and CDR2 is FQNEAQ (reference sequence). The CDR3 has 13 amino acids. Trimming left V 4 bases short and J 1 base short, with 7 bases between. In DNA form, the CDR3 reads TGTGCCAGCAGCTGGGGCAGTAACTATGGCTACACCTTC. It specifies CASSWGSNYGYTF.

This clone was observed a handful of times. In DNA, the CDR3 is TGCGCCAGCAGCGGGGTCGACATAATCTCCTACAATGAGCAGTTCTTC. As protein: CASSGVDIISYNEQFF. V usage is TRBV4-1 and J usage is TRBJ2-1; D not certain. Germline assignment: CDR1 MGHRA and CDR2 YSYEKL. There are 16 residues in the CDR3. Trimming pared 5 bases from V and 0 bases from J, leaving 14 bases between.

On this clone itself: The same CDR3 can be traced to other DNA sequences in this sample. V is TRBV19 and J is TRBJ1-5; D remains unclear. Germline-derived CDR1 and CDR2 are LNHDA and SQIVND (reference sequence). The CDR3 covers 13 residues. Trimming left V 3 bases short and J 5 bases short, with 8 bases between. The CDR3 bases are TGTGCCAGTAGTATCGCCAGAGATCAGCCCCAGCATTTT. It yields the protein CASSIARDQPQHF.

The chain recombines TRBV6-4 with TRBJ1-1; D gene unclear. CDR1 is MRHNA and CDR2 is SNTAGT in the germline V gene. Trimming stripped 8 bases from V and 0 bases from J, with 10 bases between. The CDR3 has 13 amino acids. CDR3 bases: TGTGCCAGCCGGCGGCAGATGAACACTGAAGCTTTCTTT. Translated, it gives CASRRQMNTEAFF.

The chain is built from TRBV28 and TRBJ1-2, with 12 bases matching TRBD1. Germline-derived CDR1 and CDR2 are MDHEN and SYDVKM. The CDR3 is made up of 17 amino acids. The junction had 14 bases not matched to a gene; V was cut back by 4 bases and J by 8 bases. This CDR3 reads CASSSTGTGGARAGYTF. The CDR3 DNA is TGTGCCAGCAGTTCTACTGGGACAGGGGGCGCCCGGGCAGGCTACACCTTC.

The gene calls are TRBV28 and TRBJ2-7; 7 bases align to TRBD1. The junction had 15 bases not matched to a gene; V was cut back by 7 bases and J by 3 bases. The CDR3 has 16 amino acids. Germline CDR1 and CDR2: MDHEN and SYDVKM. The CDR3 sequence: CASTTTRRTGLYEQYF. CDR3 bases: TGTGCCAGCACCACAACGAGGCGGACAGGACTCTACGAGCAGTACTTC.

This clone was found once. V gene TRBV19 combines with J gene TRBJ2-7, with D maybe TRBD2 (5 bases). CDR3 length: 15 residues. Germline V lookup: CDR1 LNHDA, CDR2 SQIVND (reference sequence). V dropped 3 bases and J dropped 0 bases, with 12 bases sitting between them. CDR3 sequence: CASSIAGGSSYEQYF. The CDR3, as DNA: TGTGCCAGTAGTATCGCGGGTGGCTCCTCCTACGAGCAGTACTTC.

The CDR3 DNA sequence: TGTGCCAGCGGAGGACAGCAGAACACTGAAGCTTTCTTT. Translated: CASGGQQNTEAFF. The chain carries TRBV11-2 and TRBJ1-1, with D possibly matching TRBD1 (6 bases). Trimming stripped 8 bases from V and 1 base from J, with 11 bases between. This CDR3 comprises 13 residues. The germline gives CDR1 SGHAT, CDR2 FQNNGV.

The V gene is TRBV7-9, the J gene TRBJ1-3; D uncertain. V lost 5 bases, J lost 1 base, and 15 bases lay in between. Looked up from germline, CDR1 is SEHNR and CDR2 is FQNEAQ (reference sequence). There are 16 residues in the CDR3. The CDR3 sequence: CASSPRPGDSGNTIYF. In DNA form, the CDR3 reads TGTGCCAGCAGCCCACGTCCGGGCGATTCTGGAAACACCATATATTTT.

This clone was seen at least ten times. The chain joins TRBV28 to TRBJ1-1; D is uncertain. Looked up from germline, CDR1 is MDHEN and CDR2 is SYDVKM. V gave up 10 bases and J gave up 0 bases, with 18 bases separating them. The length of the CDR3 is 15 residues. The CDR3 DNA reads TGTGCCACCCTAGACCTAGGTCTCATGAACACTGAAGCTTTCTTT. Protein product: CATLDLGLMNTEAFF. The whole variable domain, filled in from reference TRBV28 and TRBJ1-1, reads DVKVTQSSRYLVKRTGEKVFLECVQDMDHENMFWYRQDPGLGLRLIYFSYDVKMKEKGDIPEGYSVSREKKERFSLILESASTNQTSMYLCATLDLGLMNTEAFFGQGTRLTVV.

This chain links TRBV28 with TRBJ1-1, with 8 positions matching TRBD1. CDR1 and CDR2 from the germline V gene are MDHEN and SYDVKM. The J segment lost 1 base and the V segment lost 1 base, leaving 8 bases of the junction unmatched. The CDR3 is 17 amino acids. This CDR3 reads CASSLLIQGASNTEAFF. The DNA of the CDR3 is TGTGCCAGCAGTTTATTAATCCAGGGGGCCTCGAACACTGAAGCTTTCTTT. Based on the CDR3 plus reference TRBV28 and TRBJ1-1, the full variable domain is DVKVTQSSRYLVKRTGEKVFLECVQDMDHENMFWYRQDPGLGLRLIYFSYDVKMKEKGDIPEGYSVSREKKERFSLILESASTNQTSMYLCASSLLIQGASNTEAFFGQGTRLTVV.

A single count supports this clone. A single base separates this from a much larger clone, so it may be a read error. The sample has other DNA sequences that encode this CDR3 too. The chain links TRBV9 to TRBJ2-5, with no clear D. The CDR3 has 13 amino acids. From germline, CDR1 is SGDLS and CDR2 YYNGEE. The V gene lost 0 bases and the J gene lost 1 base, with 4 bases spanning the gap. CDR3 in DNA: TGTGCCAGCAGCGTAGCGGGCCAAGAGACCCAGTACTTC. Translation: CASSVAGQETQYF.

J is TRBJ1-5 and V is TRBV18; TRBD1 might be the D (6 bases). Germline lookup yields CDR1 KGHSH and CDR2 LQKENI. The CDR3 totals 15 residues. Deletions cut 4 bases from V and 6 bases from J, with 16 bases between. The DNA of the CDR3 is TGTGCCAGCTCACGGGGGACATTAGAGGGTCAGCCCCAGCATTTT. It codes for CASSRGTLEGQPQHF.

As for this clone: The same CDR3 also results from other DNA sequences found in this sample. This chain joins TRBV18 and TRBJ2-7; 7 nucleotides line up with TRBD1. After removal of 4 bases from V and 0 bases from J, the junction contained 3 bases not matched to a gene. The CDR3 covers 14 residues. Germline-derived CDR1 and CDR2 are KGHSH and LQKENI. The CDR3, as DNA: TGTGCCAGCTCACGGACAGGAAGCTCCTACGAGCAGTACTTC. Amino acid sequence: CASSRTGSSYEQYF. Combining the CDR3 with reference TRBV18 and TRBJ2-7 gives the whole variable domain NAGVMQNPRHLVRRRGQEARLRCSPMKGHSHVYWYRQLPEEGLKFMVYLQKENIIDESGMPKERFSAEFPKEGPSILRIQQVVRGDSAAYFCASSRTGSSYEQYFGPGTRLTVT.

The chain has TRBV18 and TRBJ2-2, with D possibly matching TRBD2 (5 bases). Trimming shortened V by 3 bases and J by 10 bases, and 18 bases separated the two germline ends. Germline CDR1 KGHSH, CDR2 LQKENI. This CDR3 has 15 amino acids. CDR3 bases: TGTGCCAGCTCACCGGAGAGGGCCACTCGGGCGGAGCTGTTTTTT. It is translated as CASSPERATRAELFF.

The chain combines TRBV7-9 with TRBJ2-1, with D maybe TRBD1 (5 bases). V was cut by 5 bases and J by 10 bases, with 9 bases left in between. The CDR3 totals 11 residues. CDR1 is SEHNR, CDR2 FQNEAQ, per germline (reference sequence). The CDR3 DNA is TGTGCCAGCAGCGTAGGACACGAGCAGTTCTTC. Its translation: CASSVGHEQFF.

This clone was observed once. The V call is TRBV28, the J call TRBJ1-3; D possibly corresponds to TRBD1 (6 bases). This CDR3 has 14 residues. Germline CDR1 is MDHEN and CDR2 is SYDVKM. The ends were cut back, 5 bases at V and 0 bases at J, with 8 bases in the middle. The CDR3, as DNA: TGTGCCAGCAGTCCGACAGGCTCTGGAAACACCATATATTTT. It translates to CASSPTGSGNTIYF.